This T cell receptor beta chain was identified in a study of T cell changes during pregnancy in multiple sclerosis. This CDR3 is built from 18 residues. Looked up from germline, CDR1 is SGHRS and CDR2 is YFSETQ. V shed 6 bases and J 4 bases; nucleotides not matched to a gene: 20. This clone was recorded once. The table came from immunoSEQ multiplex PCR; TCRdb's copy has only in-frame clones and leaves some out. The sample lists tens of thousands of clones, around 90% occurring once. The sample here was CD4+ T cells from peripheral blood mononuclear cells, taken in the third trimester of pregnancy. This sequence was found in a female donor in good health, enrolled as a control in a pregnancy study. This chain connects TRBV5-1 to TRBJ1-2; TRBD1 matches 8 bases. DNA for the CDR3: TGCGCCAGCACCTCTTTAACCTCCCGAGGACAGGGATTCTATGGCTACACCTTC. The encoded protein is CASTSLTSRGQGFYGYTF.